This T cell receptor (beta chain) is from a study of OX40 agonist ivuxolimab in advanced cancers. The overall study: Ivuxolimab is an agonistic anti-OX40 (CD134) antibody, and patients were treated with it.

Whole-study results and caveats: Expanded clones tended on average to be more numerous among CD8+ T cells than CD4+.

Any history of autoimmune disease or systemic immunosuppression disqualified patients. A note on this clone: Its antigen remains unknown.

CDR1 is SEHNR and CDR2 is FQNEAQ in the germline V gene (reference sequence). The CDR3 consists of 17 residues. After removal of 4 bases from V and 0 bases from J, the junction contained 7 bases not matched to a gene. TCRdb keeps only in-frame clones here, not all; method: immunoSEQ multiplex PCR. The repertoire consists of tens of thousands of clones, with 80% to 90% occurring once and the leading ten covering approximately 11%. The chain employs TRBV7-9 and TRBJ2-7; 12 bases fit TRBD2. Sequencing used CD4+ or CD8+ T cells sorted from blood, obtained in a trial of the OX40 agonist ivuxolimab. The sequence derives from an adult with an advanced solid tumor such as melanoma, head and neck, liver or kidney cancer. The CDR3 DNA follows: TGTGCCAGCAGCTGGCCGACTAGCGGGAGCCCCTCCTACGAGCAGTACTTC. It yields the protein CASSWPTSGSPSYEQYF.